Listed here are 13 T cell receptor beta chains from one sample, sequenced in a study of neoadjuvant anti-PD-1 for oral cavity cancer. TCRdb's table, derived via immunoSEQ multiplex PCR, lists solely in-frame clones and lacks some. The sample lists about 80,000 clones; approximately 80% were seen once. Sequenced here: PBMCs, sampled before nivolumab (anti-PD-1) treatment. The source of these receptors is a person aged 35-79 years with oral cavity squamous cell carcinoma.

The V gene is TRBV7-3, the J gene TRBJ2-2; D is uncertain. This CDR3 is 15 amino acids long. Germline-derived CDR1 and CDR2 are SGHTA and FQGTGA. V was cut by 1 base and J by 2 bases, with 8 bases left in between. The CDR3 reads CASSLSTSNTGELFF. CDR3 sequence (DNA): TGTGCCAGCAGCTTAAGCACTTCCAACACCGGGGAGCTGTTTTTT.

The chain links TRBV9 to TRBJ2-7, with 9 positions matching TRBD1. Germline V gives CDR1 SGDLS, CDR2 YYNGEE. Trimming removed 3 bases from V and 3 bases from J; junction bases left unmatched: 16. This CDR3 comprises 18 residues. CDR3 in DNA: TGTGCCAGCAGCGCTCGAGTTAAACCGGGACAGGGTTACTACGAGCAGTACTTC. It yields the protein CASSARVKPGQGYYEQYF.

The rearrangement joins TRBV5-1 to TRBJ1-2; 7 bases align to TRBD1. This CDR3 contains 15 residues. Germline trimming cut 0 bases from V and 4 bases from J; bases unmatched to any gene: 6. The germline gives CDR1 SGHRS, CDR2 YFSETQ. The chain's CDR3 is CASSLGRGQSYGYTF. The DNA of the CDR3 is TGCGCCAGCAGCTTGGGAAGGGGACAGAGCTATGGCTACACCTTC.

The chain carries TRBV7-9 and TRBJ2-3; D is perhaps TRBD2 (5 bases). Trimming left V 0 bases short and J 2 bases short, with 9 bases between. Germline loops: CDR1 SEHNR, CDR2 FQNEAQ (reference sequence). The CDR3 has 15 residues. The CDR3 sequence is CASSLATGSTDTQYF. The CDR3 DNA reads TGTGCCAGCAGCTTAGCGACGGGATCCACAGATACGCAGTATTTT.

The rearrangement links TRBV6-1 to TRBJ2-3; D is unclear. Germline values: CDR1 MNHNS, CDR2 SASEGT. The length of the CDR3 is 14 residues. V lost 6 bases and J lost 2, with 12 bases in between. The CDR3 sequence is CASRGSLYTDTQYF. The CDR3 coding sequence is TGTGCCAGCAGGGGCAGTCTTTACACAGATACGCAGTATTTT.

This rearrangement joins TRBV6-1 to TRBJ2-3; D gene unclear. Germline loops: CDR1 MNHNS, CDR2 SASEGT. V shed 2 bases and J shed 2 bases, with 11 bases lying between them. The CDR3 runs 15 residues. The CDR3 spells CASSELRVPTDTQYF. The CDR3 DNA is TGTGCCAGCAGTGAACTTCGGGTTCCCACAGATACGCAGTATTTT.

The sample holds one count of this clone. The chain employs TRBV30 and TRBJ2-7; tentative D call: TRBD2 (6 bases). The CDR3 has 13 amino acids. Trimming left V 0 bases short and J 6 bases short, with 12 bases between. The V gene's germline CDR1 is GTSNPN and CDR2 SVGIG (reference sequence). CDR3 DNA sequence: TGTGCCTGGAGTGTAGGAGGGATCAGCGAGCAGTACTTC. Its translation is CAWSVGGISEQYF.

The J gene is TRBJ1-1, the V gene TRBV6-5; D remains ambiguous. This CDR3 contains 12 residues. CDR1 MNHEY and CDR2 SVGAGI come from the germline V gene. Trimming stripped 6 bases from V and 8 bases from J, with 13 bases between. Here the CDR3 DNA reads TGTGCCAGCAGCCGCCGGACGGGAGAAGCTTTCTTT. Its protein product is CASSRRTGEAFF.

The J gene is TRBJ2-2, the V gene TRBV5-4; possibly TRBD2 for D (6 bases). Per germline, CDR1 SGHNT and CDR2 YYREEE (reference sequence). V lost 0 bases to trimming and J lost 0 bases, with 9 bases between them. The CDR3 extends over 16 amino acids. The CDR3 DNA reads TGTGCCAGCAGCTTGGGAGCGGGTGCGAACACCGGGGAGCTGTTTTTT. Translated, it gives CASSLGAGANTGELFF.

The CDR3 protein is CASSLSGRTNTEAFF. Written as DNA, the CDR3 is TGTGCCAGCAGTTTGAGCGGACGGACGAACACTGAAGCTTTCTTT. The rearrangement links TRBV28 to TRBJ1-1; D not certain. The CDR3 extends over 15 amino acids. Germline lookup yields CDR1 MDHEN and CDR2 SYDVKM. V lost 3 bases and J 1 base, leaving 12 bases between the germline ends. Looking up the rest from reference TRBV28 and TRBJ1-1 gives the full variable domain: DVKVTQSSRYLVKRTGEKVFLECVQDMDHENMFWYRQDPGLGLRLIYFSYDVKMKEKGDIPEGYSVSREKKERFSLILESASTNQTSMYLCASSLSGRTNTEAFFGQGTRLTVV.

J is TRBJ2-7 and V is TRBV2, with TRBD1 matching over 9 bases. Unmatched junction bases numbered 1, after V lost 10 bases and J lost 3 bases. Germline CDR1 is SNHLY and CDR2 is FYNNEI. This CDR3 region has 11 residues. The CDR3 DNA reads as TGTGCCATGGGACAGGGCTACGAGCAGTACTTC. Its translation is CAMGQGYEQYF.

This rearrangement joins TRBV21-1 to TRBJ1-4; the table's D call of TRBD1 was not tested on the DNA. TRBV21-1 represents a pseudogene. The CDR3 loop spans 19 amino acids. The chain's CDR3 is CASSKGQGAPSPWNEKLFF. For the CDR3, the DNA is TGTGCCAGCAGCAAAGGCCAGGGGGCACCTTCACCCTGGAATGAAAAACTGTTTTTT.

This clone was counted ten times or more. The chain has TRBV19 and TRBJ2-7; 8 bases are a match to TRBD2. Germline CDR1 and CDR2: LNHDA and SQIVND (reference sequence). V shed 3 bases, J shed 2 bases, and the junction held 6 bases outside the gene matches. This CDR3 has 15 residues. The CDR3 protein is CASSIGERETYEQYF. Here the CDR3 DNA reads TGTGCCAGTAGTATCGGTGAGCGGGAGACCTACGAGCAGTACTTC.